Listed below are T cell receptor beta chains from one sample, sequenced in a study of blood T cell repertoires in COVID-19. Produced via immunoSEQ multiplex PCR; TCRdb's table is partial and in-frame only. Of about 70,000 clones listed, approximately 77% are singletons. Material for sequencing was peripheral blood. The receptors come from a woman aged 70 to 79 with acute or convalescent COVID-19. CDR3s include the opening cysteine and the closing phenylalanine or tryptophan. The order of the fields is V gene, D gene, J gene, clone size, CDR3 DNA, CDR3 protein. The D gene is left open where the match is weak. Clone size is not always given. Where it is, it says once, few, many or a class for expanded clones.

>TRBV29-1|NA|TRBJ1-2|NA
TGCAGCGTTGAAACAGGGACGTATGGCTACACCTTC
CSVETGTYGYTF
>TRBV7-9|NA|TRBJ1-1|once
TGTGCCAGCAGCCTGACAGAGAACACTGAAGCTTTCTTT
CASSLTENTEAFF
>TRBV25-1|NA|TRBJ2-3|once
TGTGCCAGCAGTAAGCTAGCGTTTGGCACAGATACGCAGTATTTT
CASSKLAFGTDTQYF
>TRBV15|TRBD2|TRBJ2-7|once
TGTGCCACCAGCAGTTCCCCCGCGTTGCGGGAGGACTCCTACGAGCAGTACTTC
CATSSSPALREDSYEQYF
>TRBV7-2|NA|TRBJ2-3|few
TGTGCCAGCAGCTTAGCGCCTAGAGTCGATACGCAGTATTTT
CASSLAPRVDTQYF
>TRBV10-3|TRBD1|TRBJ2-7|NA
TGTGCCATCAGTGGGACAGGGGCCTACGAGCAGTACTTC
CAISGTGAYEQYF
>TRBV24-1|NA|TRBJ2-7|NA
TGTGCCACCAGTGAAGGAGGAACGGGCGAGCAGTACTTC
CATSEGGTGEQYF
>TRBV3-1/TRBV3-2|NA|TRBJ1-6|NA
TGTGCCAGCAGCCGGCGGGGCTGTTTCTATAATTCACCCCTCCACTTT
CASSRRGCFYNSPLHF
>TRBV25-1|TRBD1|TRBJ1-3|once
TGTGCCAGCAGTGGCCCCAGGACAGGGATTGGAAACACCATATATTTT
CASSGPRTGIGNTIYF
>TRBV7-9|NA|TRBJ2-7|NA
TGTGCCAGCAGCTTAGCGTCGTCAAGGGGTGGGTACGAGCAGTACTTC
CASSLASSRGGYEQYF
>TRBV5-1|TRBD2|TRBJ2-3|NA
TGCGCCAGCAGCTTGGTGGGACTAGATCCAGATACGCAGTATTTT
CASSLVGLDPDTQYF
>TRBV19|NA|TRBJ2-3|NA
TGTGCCACCCTGAACAGGGGAAAGGGGAGGGATACGCAGTATTTT
CATLNRGKGRDTQYF
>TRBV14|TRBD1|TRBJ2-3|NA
TGTGCCAGCAGCCAAGAGGGGACAGACACATACACAGATACGCAGTATTTT
CASSQEGTDTYTDTQYF
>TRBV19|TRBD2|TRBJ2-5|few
TGTGCCAGTAGTATCGCGCTAGCGGGAGGGTACCAAGAGACCCAGTACTTC
CASSIALAGGYQETQYF
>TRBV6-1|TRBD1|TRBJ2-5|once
TGTGCCAGCAGTGTTCCGGACAGGGGGATCCCACAAGAGACCCAGTACTTC
CASSVPDRGIPQETQYF
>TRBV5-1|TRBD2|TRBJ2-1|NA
TGCGCCAGCAGCTTGGGACTAGCGGGGCCCAATGAGCAGTTCTTC
CASSLGLAGPNEQFF
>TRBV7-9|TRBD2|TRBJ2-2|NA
TGTGCCAGCAGGTTCTCCGGGACTAGTGTCACCGGGGAGCTGTTTTTT
CASRFSGTSVTGELFF
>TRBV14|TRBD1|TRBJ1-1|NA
TGTGCCAGCAGCGGACGGCTATCAGGGGGTGAAGCTTTCTTT
CASSGRLSGGEAFF
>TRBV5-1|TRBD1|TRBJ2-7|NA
TGCGCCAGCAGCCCCTTACAGGGGTTTATTTACGAGCAGTACTTC
CASSPLQGFIYEQYF
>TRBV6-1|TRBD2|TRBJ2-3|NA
TGTGCCAGCAGTGTACGGTGGCTAGCGGGAGGTCTCGAGATGATCGATACGCAGTATTTT
CASSVRWLAGGLEMIDTQYF
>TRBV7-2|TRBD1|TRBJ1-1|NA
TGTGCCAGCAGCTTTTTTTCCGGGACAGTGAACACTGAAGCTTTCTTT
CASSFFSGTVNTEAFF
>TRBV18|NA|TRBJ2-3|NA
TGTGCCAGCTCACCAGTTAGCGGAAGCACAGATACGCAGTATTTT
CASSPVSGSTDTQYF
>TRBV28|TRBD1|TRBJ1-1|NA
TGTGCCAGCAGTTGGGACAGTAACACTGAAGCTTTCTTT
CASSWDSNTEAFF
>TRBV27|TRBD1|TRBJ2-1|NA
TGTGCCAGCGGCCGGGACAGGGTTTACAATGAGCAGTTCTTC
CASGRDRVYNEQFF
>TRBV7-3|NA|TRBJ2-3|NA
TGTGCCAGCAGCTTACGCCAGGGCCTTAGCACAGATACGCAGTATTTT
CASSLRQGLSTDTQYF
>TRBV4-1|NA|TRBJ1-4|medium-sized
TGCGCCAGCAGCGGGGGGACTAATGAAAAACTGTTTTTT
CASSGGTNEKLFF
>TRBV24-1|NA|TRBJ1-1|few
TGTGCCACCAGTGACAGGCTTGGAAGAGTTGGAGCTTTCTTT
CATSDRLGRVGAFF